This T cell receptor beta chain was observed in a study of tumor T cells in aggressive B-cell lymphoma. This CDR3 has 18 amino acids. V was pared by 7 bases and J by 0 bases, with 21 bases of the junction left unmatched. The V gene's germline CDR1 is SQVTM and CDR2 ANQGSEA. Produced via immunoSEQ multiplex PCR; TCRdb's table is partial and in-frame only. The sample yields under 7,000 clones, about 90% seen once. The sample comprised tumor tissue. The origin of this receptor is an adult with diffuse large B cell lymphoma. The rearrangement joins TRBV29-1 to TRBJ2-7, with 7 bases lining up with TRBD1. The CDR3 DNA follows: TGCAGCGCCCAAAAGGTTGCAGGGGGTGTATCGAGCTCCTACGAGCAGTACTTC. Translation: CSAQKVAGGVSSSYEQYF.